The next 21 T cell receptor beta chains were all read from a single sample in a study of T cell clones after liver transplantation. The assay was immunoSEQ multiplex PCR, and TCRdb's table has in-frame clones only and misses some. This repertoire shows around 19,000 clones, 78% found once; its top ten account for roughly 35%. The sample was CD8+ T cells from blood, taken more than 53 months after liver transplant. The receptors come from a human patient who received a liver transplant. The graft donor may be the source of some T cells.

This chain connects TRBV6-1 to TRBJ2-3, with D perhaps matching TRBD1 (6 bases). The V and J ends lost 3 bases and 0 bases respectively, with 10 bases between them. The CDR3 runs 15 residues. Per the germline V gene, CDR1 is MNHNS and CDR2 is SASEGT. The CDR3 nucleotides read TGTGCCAGCAGTGAGGTGGGGGCAAGCACAGATACGCAGTATTTT. It translates to CASSEVGASTDTQYF.

Comment on this clone: The sample carries other DNA sequences with the same CDR3. The V gene is TRBV11-2, the J gene TRBJ2-1; D is undetermined. Trimming took off 0 bases at V and 7 bases at J, with 4 bases between the two ends. The CDR3 runs 12 residues. The germline gives CDR1 SGHAT, CDR2 FQNNGV. CDR3 loop: CASSLERNEQFF. CDR3 coding DNA: TGTGCCAGCAGCTTAGAGAGGAATGAGCAGTTCTTC.

V is TRBV2 and J is TRBJ2-6; D uncertain. This CDR3 is 15 amino acids long. Germline V gene lookup returns CDR1 SNHLY and CDR2 FYNNEI. V was shortened by 3 bases and J by 4 bases, with 10 bases between the two germline ends. This CDR3 reads CASSDASSGANVLTF. The CDR3 DNA is TGTGCCAGCAGTGACGCCTCGAGCGGGGCCAACGTCCTGACTTTC.

This clone occurred once. The rearrangement uses TRBV2 and TRBJ2-3; D is undetermined. The V and J ends lost 4 bases and 6 bases respectively, with 20 bases between them. Looked up from germline, CDR1 is SNHLY and CDR2 is FYNNEI. There are 16 residues in the CDR3. The CDR3 reads CASSGISFQAADTQYF. In DNA, the CDR3 is TGTGCCAGCAGTGGAATATCGTTTCAGGCTGCCGATACGCAGTATTTT.

The chain uses TRBV7-9 and TRBJ1-4; 8 nucleotides agree with TRBD1. The CDR3 runs 13 residues. The trim removed 4 bases at V and 7 bases at J, leaving 2 bases unmatched. Germline assignment: CDR1 SEHNR and CDR2 FQNEAQ (reference sequence). As DNA, the CDR3 is TGTGCCAGCAGCTACACAGGGGGTGAAAAACTGTTTTTT. Protein sequence: CASSYTGGEKLFF.

V and J are TRBV7-8 and TRBJ2-1; TRBD1 aligns across 9 bases. This CDR3 comprises 14 residues. Germline CDR1 and CDR2: SGHVS and FQNEAQ. Unmatched junction bases numbered 5, after V lost 3 bases and J lost 8 bases. CDR3 sequence reads: CASSFGDRVDEQFF. In DNA, the CDR3 is TGTGCCAGCAGCTTTGGGGACAGGGTCGATGAGCAGTTCTTC.

The chain combines TRBV7-8 with TRBJ2-1, with 11 bases matching TRBD2. The CDR3 length is 14 residues. V lost 7 bases and J lost 8; bases outside the gene matches: 7. Germline V gives CDR1 SGHVS, CDR2 FQNEAQ. The CDR3 loop reads CASNIAGGMDEQFF. The CDR3 nucleotides are TGTGCCAGCAACATAGCGGGGGGGATGGATGAGCAGTTCTTC.

In its sample, this clone was seen once. J is TRBJ1-5 and V is TRBV28; tentative D call: TRBD1 (6 bases). Trimming took off 5 bases at V and 5 bases at J, with 16 bases between the two ends. The CDR3 spans 15 residues. Germline V lookup: CDR1 MDHEN, CDR2 SYDVKM. The CDR3 region has the DNA TGTGCCAGCAGTGTCCCGACAGGACGTTATCAGCCCCAGCATTTT. As protein: CASSVPTGRYQPQHF.

V and J are TRBV19 and TRBJ2-4; 15 bases align to TRBD2. Germline CDR1 and CDR2: LNHDA and SQIVND (reference sequence). Losses at the gene ends were 10 bases for V and 3 bases for J; bases not matched to a gene: 13. This CDR3 region has 18 residues. The CDR3 region has the DNA TGTGCCACCCGAGGACTAGCGGGGGGGCCGAGTGACAAAAACATTCAGTACTTC. This codes for CATRGLAGGPSDKNIQYF. The full variable domain, in which reference TRBV19 and TRBJ2-4 provide the parts outside the CDR3, is DGGITQSPKYLFRKEGQNVTLSCEQNLNHDAMYWYRQDPGQGLRLIYYSQIVNDFQKGDIAEGYSVSREKKESFPLTVTSAQKNPTAFYLCATRGLAGGPSDKNIQYFGAGTRLSVL.

The V gene is TRBV9, the J gene TRBJ2-7; possibly TRBD1 or TRBD2 for D (6 bases each). V was clipped by 0 bases and J by 1 base, with 11 bases between them. This CDR3 is 15 amino acids long. Germline V lookup: CDR1 SGDLS, CDR2 YYNGEE. CDR3 in amino acids: CASSVATGTSYEQYF. The CDR3 DNA reads TGTGCCAGCAGCGTAGCTACAGGGACTTCCTACGAGCAGTACTTC.

The V and J genes are TRBV7-3 and TRBJ2-5; D is uncertain. Trimming removed 5 bases from V and 5 bases from J, with 12 bases in between. The CDR3 length is 13 residues. Per the germline V gene, CDR1 is SGHTA and CDR2 is FQGTGA. The CDR3 DNA is TGTGCCAGCAGCAAGGACGTTATGGAGACCCAGTACTTC. Protein product: CASSKDVMETQYF.

J is TRBJ1-1 and V is TRBV28; perhaps TRBD1 as D (6 bases). The CDR3 runs 13 residues. The V gene's germline CDR1 is MDHEN and CDR2 SYDVKM. With 6 bases removed from V and 6 bases from J, the gap between germline ends came to 14 bases. The CDR3 nucleotides are TGTGCCAGCAGGCAGACAGGTTACCCTGAAGCTTTCTTT. This gives the protein CASRQTGYPEAFF.

This chain joins TRBV7-2 and TRBJ2-3; D perhaps matches TRBD2 (5 bases). Trimming cost V 1 base and J 1 base, with 15 bases left between them. CDR1 is SGHTA, CDR2 FQGNSA, per germline. The CDR3 is made up of 17 amino acids. CDR3 protein: CASSLGFREWGTDTQYF. CDR3 sequence (DNA): TGTGCCAGCAGCTTAGGCTTCCGGGAATGGGGCACAGATACGCAGTATTTT. The whole variable domain, filled in from reference TRBV7-2 and TRBJ2-3, reads GAGVSQSPSNKVTEKGKDVELRCDPISGHTALYWYRQSLGQGLEFLIYFQGNSAPDKSGLPSDRFSAERTGGSVSTLTIQRTQQEDSAVYLCASSLGFREWGTDTQYFGPGTRLTVL.

This clone has just a few counts. The V call is TRBV13, the J call TRBJ2-7; 9 bases map to TRBD1. CDR1 and CDR2 (germline): PRHDT, FYEKMQ (reference sequence). CDR3 length: 15 amino acids. Unmatched junction bases numbered 6, after V lost 6 bases and J lost 0 bases. CDR3 sequence reads: CASSDRQGVSYEQYF. The CDR3 coding sequence is TGTGCCAGCAGTGACAGACAGGGGGTCTCCTACGAGCAGTACTTC.

A few counts support this clone. The CDR3 loop is CASSDRQGVSYEQYF. In nucleotides, the CDR3 is TGTGCCAGCAGTGACAGACAGGGGGTCTCCTACGAGCAGTACTTC. J is TRBJ2-7 and V is TRBV27; 9 positions agree with TRBD1. V lost 5 bases and J lost 0; bases outside the gene matches: 5. This CDR3 spans 15 amino acids. Germline V gene sequence: CDR1 MNHEY, CDR2 SMNVEV (reference sequence).

The genes are TRBV5-4 and TRBJ1-2; D is possibly TRBD1 (6 bases). Looked up from germline, CDR1 is SGHNT and CDR2 is YYREEE (reference sequence). Trimming left V 4 bases short and J 4 bases short, with 20 bases between. The CDR3 contains 16 residues. The CDR3: CASSAYRDKDVYGYTF. The CDR3 DNA follows: TGTGCCAGCAGCGCTTACCGGGACAAGGACGTCTATGGCTACACCTTC.

The CDR3 loop is CASSRSPGQLNTEAFF. The CDR3 nucleotides are TGTGCCAGCAGCCGTAGCCCCGGGCAGCTGAACACTGAAGCTTTCTTT. The chain uses TRBV5-4 and TRBJ1-1, with D uncertain. V lost 4 bases and J lost 0, with 16 bases in between. Germline CDR1 is SGHNT and CDR2 is YYREEE (reference sequence). CDR3 length: 16 residues.

This chain joins TRBV7-8 and TRBJ1-2; D may be TRBD1 (5 bases). V shed 5 bases and J shed 7 bases, with 20 bases lying between them. CDR3 length equals 15 residues. Germline CDR1 and CDR2: SGHVS and FQNEAQ. The CDR3 nucleotides read TGTGCCAGCAGCCCTATAGAGACAGACCTGGGTGGCTACACCTTC. Translated: CASSPIETDLGGYTF.

This clone rates as medium-sized. The rearrangement joins TRBV10-3 to TRBJ1-6, with 12 bases identical to TRBD1. The germline V gene encodes CDR1 ENHRY and CDR2 SYGVKD. The V and J ends lost 3 bases and 10 bases, in that order; junction bases with no gene match: 10. There are 17 residues in the CDR3. The CDR3 DNA follows: TGTGCCATCAGTGATGGGACAGGGGGCGCCGGTTGGTCACCCCTCCACTTT. It is translated as CAISDGTGGAGWSPLHF.

The rearrangement uses TRBV13 and TRBJ2-1, with 7 bases aligning to TRBD1. V dropped 4 bases and J dropped 2; count of bases not matched to a gene: 5. CDR1 PRHDT and CDR2 FYEKMQ come from the germline V gene (reference sequence). The CDR3 is 15 amino acids. CDR3 nucleotide sequence: TGTGCCAGCAGCTCCTACGGGACAGCCTACAATGAGCAGTTCTTC. The encoded protein is CASSSYGTAYNEQFF.

V and J are TRBV4-1 and TRBJ2-7; 9 bases agree with TRBD1. Per germline, CDR1 MGHRA and CDR2 YSYEKL. CDR3 length equals 14 residues. J was trimmed by 5 bases and V by 4 bases; bases with no gene match: 6. The CDR3 DNA reads TGCGCCAGCAGCCGAACCGGGACAGGGAACGAGCAGTACTTC. Protein: CASSRTGTGNEQYF.